This T cell receptor beta chain was captured by sequencing in a study of identical twins. Germline V gives CDR1 SGHVS, CDR2 FNYEAQ. The CDR3 totals 15 residues. Trimming took 1 base from V and 7 from J; bases not matched to a gene: 9. TCRdb recomputed calls from the 5' RACE reads with MiXCR, one row per CDR3 protein. The data contain under 1 million distinct CDR3 sequences, more than 9% of them singletons. A further study also used this sample, focusing on yellow fever vaccine responses in identical twins.

The clonotype originates from a woman between 18 and 30 years old in good health. The sequencing input was PBMCs. V gene TRBV7-6 combines with J gene TRBJ2-5; 7 nucleotides align to TRBD1. CDR3 nucleotides: TGTGCCAGCAGCTTAGGGGACAGTCCCGTGGTGACCCAGTACTTC. Translation: CASSLGDSPVVTQYF. The entire variable domain, with the rest obtained from reference TRBV7-6 and TRBJ2-5, is as follows: GAGVSQSPRYKVTKRGQDVALRCDPISGHVSLYWYRQALGQGPEFLTYFNYEAQQDKSGLPNDRFSAERPEGSISTLTIQRTEQRDSAMYRCASSLGDSPVVTQYFGPGTRLLVL.